This TCR beta chain was captured by sequencing in a study of cytomegalovirus exposure and HLA in healthy donors. Concerning this clone: Its antigen is not identified.

V dropped 6 bases and J dropped 7 bases, with 12 bases sitting between them. CDR3 length equals 13 residues. The germline CDR1 and CDR2 sequences are SEHNR and FQNEAQ (reference sequence). This PCR relied on a set of 60 Vbeta primers and 13 Jbeta primers. Using immunoSEQ multiplex PCR, the repertoire was profiled, and TCRdb retains in-frame clones only, with some absent. The data contain around 150,000 clones, about 88% of them seen just once; the ten biggest clones take up less than 2.5%. Study observations and caveats: In vitro experiments confirmed that three CMV-associated chains were specific for CMV antigens. Listed as cytomegalovirus-associated were roughly 180 TCR beta chains. Association of some 18,000 TCR beta sequences with HLA alleles was found at 0.05 false discovery rate in a later analysis.

Sequencing input: PBMCs. The V and J genes are TRBV7-9 and TRBJ2-2, with D tentatively TRBD1 (6 bases). The TCR sequence derives from a young man in good health and CMV-seropositive. The DNA of the CDR3 is TGTGCCAGCAGTTACAGGGTCGGCGGGGAGCTGTTTTTT. Translation: CASSYRVGGELFF.